This T cell receptor (beta chain) is drawn from a study of T cell responses to AZD1222 COVID-19 vaccine. The length of the CDR3 is 13 residues. Germline CDR1 is LNHDA and CDR2 is SQIVND (reference sequence). Trimming took off 6 bases at V and 4 bases at J, with 12 bases between the two ends. Only in-frame clones appear in the TCRdb table, and some are missing; sequencing was by immunoSEQ multiplex PCR. The sample comprises 80,000 to 90,000 clones, over 85% of which are singletons, and 2% to 2.5% rests with the top ten. On this clone itself: The antigen is unknown.

General study results and limits: The study reported that nearly half of spike-specific TCRs target unmutated variant regions. Spike-specific TCR breadth rose after two AZD1222 doses, and depth rose as well. Spike as a whole was targeted by vaccine-associated CD4 TCRs, dominant at 160-218 and 743-854.

The chain employs TRBV19 and TRBJ1-1; a weak D match, TRBD1 (6 bases). This specimen was peripheral blood, taken on day 0 of AZD1222 vaccination. The source is an adult in good health. The chain's CDR3 is CASSQGLGTEAFF. The DNA for the CDR3 is TGTGCCAGTAGCCAGGGGCTGGGCACTGAAGCTTTCTTT.